The 25 T cell receptor beta chains in this list originate from one sample, sequenced in a study of blood T cell repertoires in COVID-19. The assay was immunoSEQ multiplex PCR, and TCRdb's table has in-frame clones only and misses some. The repertoire holds around 500,000 clones, with 88% as singletons. Source material: PBMCs or T cells enriched from blood (not recorded which). Receptors were obtained from a woman aged 35 to 49 who had recovered from COVID-19.

The chain uses TRBV29-1 and TRBJ2-4, with 7 bases identical to TRBD1. With 6 bases clipped from V and 6 bases from J, the junction kept 2 bases outside the gene matches. The CDR3 covers 11 residues. Germline CDR1 reads SQVTM; CDR2 reads ANQGSEA. CDR3 amino acids: CSVYRGNIQYF. CDR3 DNA: TGCAGCGTATACAGGGGAAACATTCAGTACTTC. The whole variable domain, remainder taken from reference TRBV29-1 and TRBJ2-4, is SAVISQKPSRDICQRGTSLTIQCQVDSQVTMMFWYRQQPGQSLTLIATANQGSEATYESGFVIDKFPISRPNLTFSTLTVSNMSPEDSSIYLCSVYRGNIQYFGAGTRLSVL.

The chain uses TRBV9 and TRBJ1-5; TRBD1 is a possible D gene (5 bases). Trimming removed 0 bases from V and 4 bases from J, with 11 bases in between. The germline CDR1 and CDR2 sequences are SGDLS and YYNGEE. CDR3 length: 15 amino acids. CDR3 nucleotides: TGTGCCAGCAGCGTAGGTCTAGGGGATAATCAGCCCCAGCATTTT. Encoded protein: CASSVGLGDNQPQHF.

The chain combines TRBV12-3 or TRBV12-4 with TRBJ2-7; 9 bases are a match to TRBD1. The CDR3 has 13 amino acids. V lost 6 bases to trimming and J lost 5 bases; unmatched junction nucleotides: 5. CDR3 region: CASREWTGDEQYF. CDR3 sequence (DNA): TGTGCCAGCAGGGAATGGACAGGGGACGAGCAGTACTTC.

The rearrangement links TRBV27 to TRBJ1-6, with 9 bases that match TRBD1. The CDR3 sequence is 14 residues long. The V gene's germline CDR1 is MNHEY and CDR2 SMNVEV (reference sequence). V shed 8 bases and J 7 bases; nucleotides not matched to a gene: 6. In DNA, the CDR3 is TGTGCCAGCCGTATGGACAGGGGCAATTCACCCCTCCACTTT. This gives the protein CASRMDRGNSPLHF.

The chain employs TRBV11-3 and TRBJ2-6; D unclear. Deletions cut 3 bases from V and 8 bases from J, with 8 bases between. Germline V gene data show CDR1 as SGHNT and CDR2 as YENEEA. The CDR3 sequence is 13 residues long. Here the CDR3 reads CASSLTRSNVLTF. CDR3 nucleotides: TGTGCCAGCAGCTTGACTCGCTCCAACGTCCTGACTTTC.

The V call is TRBV15, the J call TRBJ2-2; 8 bases match TRBD2. The trim removed 0 bases at V and 5 bases at J, leaving 5 bases unmatched. The CDR3 sequence is 16 residues long. Germline CDR1 and CDR2: LNHNV and YYDKDF (reference sequence). CDR3 nucleotides: TGTGCCACCAGCAGAGATCTACCGGGAGGGACCGGGGAGCTGTTTTTT. This gives the protein CATSRDLPGGTGELFF.

The chain links TRBV3-1 (or the pseudogene TRBV3-2) to TRBJ1-2; tentative D call: TRBD1 (5 bases). V lost 1 base, J lost 0 bases, and 12 bases lay in between. CDR3 length equals 16 residues. Germline CDR1 LGHDT, CDR2 YNNKEL (reference sequence). CDR3 DNA: TGTGCCAGCAGCCAAGGTCGGGGGAGAACTAACTATGGCTACACCTTC. Protein product: CASSQGRGRTNYGYTF.

DNA for the CDR3: TGTGCCAGCAGCCCAATTTCAGGGGTATACGAGCAGTACTTC. Translating gives CASSPISGVYEQYF. The V gene is TRBV5-4, the J gene TRBJ2-7; D is possibly TRBD1 (6 bases). Germline CDR1 SGHNT, CDR2 YYREEE (reference sequence). The CDR3 is made up of 14 amino acids. Trimming took off 4 bases at V and 4 bases at J, with 15 bases between the two ends.

This clone was detected only once. CDR3 region: CASSEEAGRGQPQHF. CDR3 sequence (DNA): TGTGCCAGCAGTGAGGAGGCAGGGAGGGGTCAGCCCCAGCATTTT. The chain is built from TRBV2 and TRBJ1-5; TRBD1 is a possible D gene (5 bases). The CDR3 contains 15 residues. The V gene's germline CDR1 is SNHLY and CDR2 FYNNEI. Trimming took 3 bases from V and 6 from J, leaving 15 bases between them.

This rearrangement joins TRBV9 to TRBJ2-1; D remains unclear. This CDR3 contains 15 residues. With 1 base removed from V and 7 bases from J, the gap between germline ends came to 15 bases. Germline V gene data show CDR1 as SGDLS and CDR2 as YYNGEE. CDR3 sequence (DNA): TGTGCCAGCAGCGTAACCTCCTACCAAGTGAATGAGCAGTTCTTC. Protein product: CASSVTSYQVNEQFF.

The rearrangement links TRBV5-6 to TRBJ1-2; TRBD1 matches at 8 bases. CDR3 size: 14 residues. J gave up 2 bases and V 1 base, and 1 base lay outside the gene matches. CDR1 and CDR2 from the germline V gene are SGHDT and YYEEEE. The CDR3 here is CASSLYRGNYGYTF. The CDR3 DNA follows: TGTGCCAGCAGCTTGTACAGGGGGAACTATGGCTACACCTTC.

This clone was recorded only once. V is TRBV11-2 and J is TRBJ1-6, with 9 nucleotides matching TRBD1. Germline CDR1 and CDR2: SGHAT and FQNNGV. The CDR3 loop spans 16 amino acids. V was clipped by 4 bases and J by 6 bases; unmatched bases: 7. The CDR3 sequence is CASSYFGTGINSPLHF. CDR3 coding DNA: TGTGCCAGCAGCTACTTCGGGACAGGGATTAATTCACCCCTCCACTTT.

The chain links TRBV9 to TRBJ2-7, with TRBD1 matching 7 bases. V dropped 0 bases and J dropped 2; count of bases not matched to a gene: 5. The CDR3 totals 15 residues. Germline CDR1 SGDLS, CDR2 YYNGEE. The CDR3 sequence is CASSVGPGQPYEQYF. The CDR3 DNA sequence: TGTGCCAGCAGCGTAGGCCCGGGACAGCCCTACGAGCAGTACTTC.

The chain carries TRBV2 and TRBJ2-2; 16 positions agree with TRBD2. The CDR3 sequence is 17 residues long. Germline assignment: CDR1 SNHLY and CDR2 FYNNEI. With V trimmed by 7 bases and J by 4 bases, 6 bases remained unmatched. CDR3 in DNA: TGTGCCAGCAACCGGGGACTAGCGGGAGGGGGCACCGGGGAGCTGTTTTTT. It encodes CASNRGLAGGGTGELFF.

This clone was counted a single time. V gene TRBV12-3 or TRBV12-4 combines with J gene TRBJ2-7; weak D call: TRBD2 (6 bases). The length of the CDR3 is 12 residues. V was pared by 5 bases and J by 6 bases, with 11 bases between. CDR3 in amino acids: CASSPRDFEQYF. The CDR3 bases are TGTGCCAGCAGTCCCAGGGACTTCGAGCAGTACTTC.

This clone has just one count. This specimen includes other DNA sequences encoding the same CDR3. The chain is built from TRBV19 and TRBJ2-2; D unclear. Germline assignment: CDR1 LNHDA and CDR2 SQIVND (reference sequence). The CDR3 runs to 12 residues. Trimming cost V 4 bases and J 6 bases, with 6 bases left between them. The CDR3 coding sequence is TGTGCCAGTAGTACCCTCGCCGGGGAGCTGTTTTTT. Protein: CASSTLAGELFF.

This CDR3 is CASSYFPGQGLEEQYF. Here the CDR3 DNA reads TGTGCCAGCAGTTACTTTCCGGGACAGGGGCTGGAGGAGCAGTACTTC. The chain employs TRBV6-5 and TRBJ2-7; 10 bases are a match to TRBD1. V was pared by 1 base and J by 7 bases, with 10 bases of the junction left unmatched. The CDR3 runs to 16 residues. Germline CDR1 reads MNHEY; CDR2 reads SVGAGI.

This chain connects TRBV19 to TRBJ1-6; no clear D gene. The CDR3 sequence is 12 residues long. Germline CDR1 reads LNHDA; CDR2 reads SQIVND (reference sequence). Trimming shortened V by 7 bases and J by 7 bases, and 8 bases separated the two germline ends. CDR3 loop: CASKHSNSPLHF. DNA for the CDR3: TGTGCCAGTAAGCACAGCAATTCACCCCTCCACTTT.

The rearrangement links TRBV6-1 to TRBJ2-7; the D gene is possibly TRBD2 (7 bases). The V end was cut by 2 bases, the J end by 2 bases, with 13 bases between. CDR1 and CDR2 from the germline V gene are MNHNS and SASEGT. This CDR3 comprises 15 residues. Written as DNA, the CDR3 is TGTGCCAGCAGTGAATTAAAAGGGGGGGCCTACGAGCAGTACTTC. Translation: CASSELKGGAYEQYF.

This clone was recorded once. The same CDR3 also results from other DNA sequences found in this sample. This sequence joins TRBV27 and TRBJ1-1; TRBD1 is a possible D gene (5 bases). Germline V gene data show CDR1 as MNHEY and CDR2 as SMNVEV (reference sequence). The CDR3 is 15 amino acids. V was shortened by 0 bases and J by 1 base, with 9 bases between the two germline ends. The chain's CDR3 is CASSLSGRGNTEAFF. CDR3 coding DNA: TGTGCCAGCAGTTTATCGGGGAGGGGGAACACTGAAGCTTTCTTT.

The CDR3 coding sequence is TGTGCCAGCAGTCCCCTAGCGGGAGGGTCTCTAGGGGAGACCCAGTACTTC. It specifies CASSPLAGGSLGETQYF. V usage is TRBV6-6 and J usage is TRBJ2-5; 12 bases are shared with TRBD2. The CDR3 covers 17 residues. The V gene's germline CDR1 is MNHNY and CDR2 SVGAGI (reference sequence). V gave up 5 bases and J gave up 5 bases; unmatched junction bases: 12.

This chain uses TRBV10-3 with TRBJ1-5, with D possibly TRBD1 on 6 matching bases. The CDR3 has 17 amino acids. V shed 10 bases and J shed 4 bases, with 26 bases lying between them. Looked up from germline, CDR1 is ENHRY and CDR2 is SYGVKD. CDR3 residues: CATQENPRTVGNQPQHF. DNA for the CDR3: TGTGCCACCCAAGAAAATCCGCGGACAGTTGGTAATCAGCCCCAGCATTTT.

The J gene is TRBJ2-1, the V gene TRBV7-9, with 9 bases fitting TRBD2. Unmatched junction bases numbered 7, after V lost 2 bases and J lost 8 bases. CDR3 length: 15 amino acids. Germline V gene lookup returns CDR1 SEHNR and CDR2 FQNEAQ (reference sequence). The CDR3 protein is CASSLLSGSVDEQFF. Written as DNA, the CDR3 is TGTGCCAGCAGCTTACTTAGCGGGAGCGTCGATGAGCAGTTCTTC.

The rearrangement links TRBV5-4 to TRBJ1-2; D is uncertain. The V end was cut by 0 bases, the J end by 0 bases, with 9 bases between. The CDR3 has 15 residues. Germline V CDR1 and CDR2: SGHNT, YYREEE (reference sequence). CDR3 in DNA: TGTGCCAGCAGCTTGGGCACCGGAGCTAACTATGGCTACACCTTC. It encodes CASSLGTGANYGYTF. The complete variable domain, with remaining parts taken from reference TRBV5-4 and TRBJ1-2, reads ETGVTQSPTHLIKTRGQQVTLRCSSQSGHNTVSWYQQALGQGPQFIFQYYREEENGRGNFPPRFSGLQFPNYSSELNVNALELDDSALYLCASSLGTGANYGYTFGSGTRLTVV.

The rearrangement links TRBV5-1 to TRBJ1-1, with 7 positions matching TRBD1. CDR1 is SGHRS and CDR2 is YFSETQ in the germline V gene. This CDR3 contains 14 residues. The trim removed 3 bases at V and 5 bases at J, leaving 7 bases unmatched. The CDR3 spells CASSSQGFLTEAFF. CDR3 DNA: TGCGCCAGCAGCTCACAGGGGTTTCTGACTGAAGCTTTCTTT.